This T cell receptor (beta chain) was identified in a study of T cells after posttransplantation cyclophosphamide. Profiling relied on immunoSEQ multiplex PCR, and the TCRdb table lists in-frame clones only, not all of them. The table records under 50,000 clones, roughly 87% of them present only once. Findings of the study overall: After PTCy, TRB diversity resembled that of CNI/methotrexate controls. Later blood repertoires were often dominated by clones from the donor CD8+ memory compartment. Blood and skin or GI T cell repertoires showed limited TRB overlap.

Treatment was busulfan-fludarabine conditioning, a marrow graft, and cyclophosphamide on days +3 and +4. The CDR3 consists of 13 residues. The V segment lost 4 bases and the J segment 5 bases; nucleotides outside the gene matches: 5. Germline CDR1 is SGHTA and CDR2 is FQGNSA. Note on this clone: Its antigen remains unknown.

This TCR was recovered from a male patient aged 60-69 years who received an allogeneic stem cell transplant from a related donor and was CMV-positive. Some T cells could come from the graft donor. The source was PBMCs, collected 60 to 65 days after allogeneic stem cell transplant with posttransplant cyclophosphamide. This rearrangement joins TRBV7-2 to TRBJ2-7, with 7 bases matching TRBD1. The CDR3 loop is CASSSRQGNEQYF. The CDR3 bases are TGTGCCAGCAGCTCCAGACAGGGTAACGAGCAGTACTTC.